The rows below give T cell receptor beta chains drawn from one sample of a study of T cells after yellow fever vaccination. TCRdb re-derived calls from the 5' RACE reads in MiXCR, one entry per CDR3 protein. Among roughly 150,000 distinct CDR3 sequences listed, around 7.3% were seen once. The sequences come from CD4+ T cells sorted from PBMCs, collected about 5 days after the first yellow fever vaccination. The receptor source for this set is a man aged 18 to 29 who received the YFV17D yellow fever vaccine. Both conserved end residues are trimmed from each CDR3. Each record gives: clone size, V gene, J gene, CDR3 protein. Only part of the rows carry a size: once, few, many, or a class if the clone is expanded.

>many|TRBV12-3/TRBV12-4|TRBJ2-3
ASSAPGADTQY
>many|TRBV5-6|TRBJ2-3
ASTLGERGATDTQY
>NA|TRBV27|TRBJ2-5
ASSLSLPAGTFYQETQY
>NA|TRBV7-3|TRBJ2-3
ASSPRVAGSTDTQY
>many|TRBV4-1|TRBJ2-5
ASSLRDGPQETQY
>NA|TRBV9|TRBJ1-2
ASSVQGADYGYT
>NA|TRBV7-9|TRBJ1-2
ASSLAGRENGYT
>many|TRBV5-1|TRBJ2-3
ASSLGRNFFSTDTQY
>many|TRBV24-1|TRBJ2-2
ATSDAGTSGVNGELF
>many|TRBV5-1|TRBJ2-3
ASSKQGHSSTDTQY
>NA|TRBV6-2/TRBV6-3|TRBJ2-2
ASGGQANTGELF
>many|TRBV3-1|TRBJ2-3
ASSQTGATDTQY
>NA|TRBV7-3|TRBJ2-1
ASRAAGGYNNEQF
>few|TRBV3-1|TRBJ2-3
ASAPRLAGAVTQY
>many|TRBV28|TRBJ2-1
ASSSPGRGAGGINEQF
>many|TRBV5-1|TRBJ2-2
ASSPGGTGHTGELF
>few|TRBV7-2|TRBJ2-5
ASSLVWGTHQETQY
>many|TRBV7-3|TRBJ2-3
ASSSSKGALSTDTQY
>many|TRBV20-1|TRBJ1-2
SASQGANGYT
>few|TRBV3-1|TRBJ1-4
ASSHRRDNEKLF
>many|TRBV11-2|TRBJ1-5
ASSLDRGNQPQH
>NA|TRBV6-5|TRBJ2-2
ASSYSGGPNTGELF
>many|TRBV9|TRBJ1-6
ASSVDGLPESPLH
>many|TRBV5-1|TRBJ2-5
ASSPRPGQGIGETQY
>NA|TRBV7-9|TRBJ2-6
ASSRDSGANVLT
>many|TRBV27|TRBJ2-3
ASTLLGDSPDTQY
>NA|TRBV7-9|TRBJ2-1
ASSRSGLIKNNEQF
>many|TRBV24-1|TRBJ2-5
ATSDPAGTSRETQY
>NA|TRBV6-5|TRBJ1-1
ASSYSGRYTEAF
>few|TRBV6-5|TRBJ2-5
ASSRGGGQETQY
>many|TRBV6-5|TRBJ1-1
ASSGAGGVYTEAF
>many|TRBV11-2|TRBJ2-7
ASSWTGGYEQY
>NA|TRBV7-2|TRBJ2-1
ASSPGPDNEQF
>many|TRBV6-5|TRBJ1-3
ASSYGGTDSGNTIY